The 19 T cell receptor beta chains given below trace back to one sample, sequenced in a study of vaccination and CD4 T cells after COVID-19. This sample's treatment: roughly ten-day PBMC culture with coronavirus spike peptide pools or control peptides (ViraFEST assay). Antigens for these TCRs are unknown. Oncomine TCR Beta short-read sequencing was applied to DNA from cultured CD4+ T cells. One entry per CDR3 protein, called by TCRdb with MiXCR from the PCR reads. The sample has 2,500 to 3,500 distinct CDR3 sequences; less than 25% are singletons. The sample consisted of CD4+ T cells from blood, cultured in vitro. These receptors were collected from a human donor who had recovered from COVID-19.

CDR3 DNA sequence: TGTGCCTGGAGCCACGGTATGAACACTGAAGCTTTCTTT. Translating gives CAWSHGMNTEAFF. The V and J genes are TRBV30 and TRBJ1-1, with no clear D. This CDR3 region has 13 residues. Germline loops: CDR1 GTSNPN, CDR2 SVGIG (reference sequence). Trimming took 3 bases from V and 0 from J, leaving 8 bases between them.

This clonotype was found a few times. The V gene is TRBV12-3 or TRBV12-4, the J gene TRBJ2-1; perhaps TRBD1 as D (5 bases). The CDR3 length is 14 residues. V was shortened by 5 bases and J by 6 bases, with 14 bases between the two germline ends. For the CDR3, the DNA is TGTGCCAGCAGTCCAGGGCTCCCAGGCAATGAGCAGTTCTTC. Protein product: CASSPGLPGNEQFF.

This clonotype ranks as hyperexpanded. J is TRBJ2-7 and V is TRBV5-1; D is perhaps TRBD1 or TRBD2 (5 bases each). V was trimmed by 3 bases and J by 2 bases, leaving 12 bases between them. Germline V gene lookup returns CDR1 SGHRS and CDR2 YFSETQ. The CDR3 runs to 14 residues. The chain's CDR3 is CASSSSGPPYEQYF. Written as DNA, the CDR3 is TGCGCCAGCAGCTCCTCGGGACCGCCCTACGAGCAGTACTTC.

The V gene is TRBV20-1, the J gene TRBJ2-5, with D perhaps given as TRBD1 or TRBD2 (5 bases each). Germline CDR1 and CDR2: DFQATT and SNEGSKA (reference sequence). This CDR3 is 14 amino acids long. Between the trimmed V and J ends, which lost 7 bases and 0 bases, there was a span of 15 bases. DNA for the CDR3: TGCAGTGTCGCGGTGGGACCGAACCAAGAGACCCAGTACTTC. Protein sequence: CSVAVGPNQETQYF.

This clonotype came up a few times. The rearrangement joins TRBV5-1 to TRBJ2-5; 11 nucleotides align to TRBD1. The CDR3 totals 15 residues. Germline CDR1 is SGHRS and CDR2 is YFSETQ. J lost 5 bases, V lost 0 bases, and 3 bases had no gene match. DNA of the CDR3: TGCGCCAGCAGCTTGGCCGGGACAGGGGGGGAGACCCAGTACTTC. It yields the protein CASSLAGTGGETQYF. The full variable domain, in which reference TRBV5-1 and TRBJ2-5 provide the parts outside the CDR3, is KAGVTQTPRYLIKTRGQQVTLSCSPISGHRSVSWYQQTPGQGLQFLFEYFSETQRNKGNFPGRFSGRQFSNSRSEMNVSTLELGDSALYLCASSLAGTGGETQYFGPGTRLLVL.

This chain connects TRBV19 to TRBJ1-2; weak D call: TRBD1 (6 bases). V lost 2 bases, J lost 2 bases, and 12 bases lay in between. The CDR3 contains 15 residues. Germline loops: CDR1 LNHDA, CDR2 SQIVND (reference sequence). The chain's CDR3 is CASSIITGRNYGYTF. DNA of the CDR3: TGTGCCAGTAGTATAATTACAGGGCGGAACTATGGCTACACCTTC. Full variable domain (outside the CDR3, taken from reference TRBV19 and TRBJ1-2): DGGITQSPKYLFRKEGQNVTLSCEQNLNHDAMYWYRQDPGQGLRLIYYSQIVNDFQKGDIAEGYSVSREKKESFPLTVTSAQKNPTAFYLCASSIITGRNYGYTFGSGTRLTVV.

This clonotype was observed a few times. The genes are TRBV5-8 and TRBJ1-5, with TRBD1 identical over 8 bases. V shed 2 bases and J 8 bases; nucleotides not matched to a gene: 15. This CDR3 region has 17 residues. The germline V gene has CDR1 SGHTS and CDR2 YDEGEE. CDR3 sequence: CASSFAGGGFPLEPQHF. The CDR3 DNA is TGTGCCAGCAGCTTCGCAGGGGGCGGCTTCCCTTTAGAGCCCCAGCATTTT.

By share, this clonotype counts as medium-sized. CDR3 protein: CANKKGAANYGYTF. In DNA form, the CDR3 reads TGTGCCAACAAAAAAGGGGCTGCAAACTATGGCTACACCTTC. V gene TRBV2 combines with J gene TRBJ1-2; D might be TRBD1 (5 bases). Germline CDR1 reads SNHLY; CDR2 reads FYNNEI. CDR3 length: 14 residues. With 10 bases removed from V and 2 bases from J, the gap between germline ends came to 17 bases.

V and J are TRBV30 and TRBJ1-1, with D perhaps TRBD1 (5 bases). The CDR3 loop spans 15 amino acids. Germline lookup yields CDR1 GTSNPN and CDR2 SVGIG (reference sequence). Trimming stripped 5 bases from V and 2 bases from J, with 18 bases between. CDR3 loop: CAWVWAGVRNTEAFF. CDR3 in DNA: TGTGCCTGGGTATGGGCGGGGGTTAGAAACACTGAAGCTTTCTTT.

This clonotype was counted only a few times. The chain links TRBV6-1 to TRBJ1-4; weak D call: TRBD1 (6 bases). This CDR3 comprises 14 residues. Germline CDR1 is MNHNS and CDR2 is SASEGT. V lost 7 bases to trimming and J lost 8 bases, with 17 bases between them. The CDR3, as DNA: TGTGCCAGCACCCCCAGAGGGGGGCCAGAAAAACTGTTTTTT. Amino acid sequence: CASTPRGGPEKLFF.

This chain joins TRBV4-2 and TRBJ2-5, with 13 positions matching TRBD2. This CDR3 spans 16 amino acids. The V and J ends lost 2 bases and 3 bases, in that order; junction bases with no gene match: 3. CDR1 is LGHNA and CDR2 is YNFKEQ in the germline V gene. The CDR3, as DNA: TGTGCCAGCAGCCAAACTAGCGGGGGGGCCGAAGAGACCCAGTACTTC. Translation: CASSQTSGGAEETQYF.

This clonotype showed up just a few times. This chain connects TRBV5-4 to TRBJ2-3; no reliable D call. With 0 bases removed from V and 2 bases from J, the gap between germline ends came to 7 bases. The CDR3 runs 14 residues. The V gene's germline CDR1 is SGHNT and CDR2 YYREEE (reference sequence). DNA for the CDR3: TGTGCCAGCAGCTTGGGGGGTTCCACAGATACGCAGTATTTT. Translation gives CASSLGGSTDTQYF.

This clonotype turned up a few times. The J gene is TRBJ2-5, the V gene TRBV27; TRBD1 might be the D (6 bases). CDR1 and CDR2 (germline): MNHEY, SMNVEV (reference sequence). Trimming removed 5 bases from V and 5 bases from J, with 12 bases in between. The CDR3 totals 13 residues. Here the CDR3 reads CASSPWGRETQYF. Written as DNA, the CDR3 is TGTGCCAGCAGTCCCTGGGGGCGGGAGACCCAGTACTTC.

This clonotype showed up just a few times. The chain is built from TRBV19 and TRBJ2-5; D might be TRBD1 or TRBD2, each matching 6 bases. The germline V and J ends were trimmed by 2 bases and 6 bases, with 13 bases remaining between them. This CDR3 has 14 amino acids. The germline gives CDR1 LNHDA, CDR2 SQIVND (reference sequence). This CDR3 reads CASSITGGAQTQYF. The DNA of the CDR3 is TGTGCCAGTAGTATAACCGGGGGCGCGCAGACCCAGTACTTC.

CDR3 in amino acids: CASSVQANTDTQYF. CDR3 DNA sequence: TGTGCCAGCAGCGTCCAGGCTAACACAGATACGCAGTATTTT. The chain uses TRBV9 and TRBJ2-3; no firm D call. Germline CDR1 SGDLS, CDR2 YYNGEE. This CDR3 is built from 14 residues. V gave up 2 bases and J gave up 2 bases, with 9 bases separating them. The full variable domain, its missing parts supplied by reference TRBV9 and TRBJ2-3, is DSGVTQTPKHLITATGQRVTLRCSPRSGDLSVYWYQQSLDQGLQFLIQYYNGEERAKGNILERFSAQQFPDLHSELNLSSLELGDSALYFCASSVQANTDTQYFGPGTRLTVL.

The genes are TRBV27 and TRBJ1-2; maybe TRBD1 (6 bases). CDR1 is MNHEY, CDR2 SMNVEV, per germline (reference sequence). V was pared by 8 bases and J by 2 bases, with 12 bases between. The CDR3 consists of 13 residues. The CDR3, as DNA: TGTGCCAGCTTCTCCGGACAGAACTATGGCTACACCTTC. Protein: CASFSGQNYGYTF.

The J gene is TRBJ2-5, the V gene TRBV5-1; 12 bases line up with TRBD2. The J segment lost 3 bases and the V segment lost 0 bases, leaving 9 bases of the junction unmatched. The CDR3 sequence is 18 residues long. Germline V lookup: CDR1 SGHRS, CDR2 YFSETQ. Here the CDR3 reads CASSLVPLSSGGEETQYF. CDR3 nucleotides: TGCGCCAGCAGCTTGGTCCCGCTGTCTAGCGGGGGGGAAGAGACCCAGTACTTC.

This clonotype is labeled medium-sized (0.01 to 0.1%). The chain joins TRBV25-1 to TRBJ1-1, with TRBD1 matching over 9 bases. This CDR3 comprises 15 residues. Germline CDR1 and CDR2: MGHDK and SYGVNS. The V segment lost 3 bases and the J segment 6 bases; nucleotides outside the gene matches: 8. The CDR3 bases are TGTGCCAGCAGTGATATCGACAGGGGGAAATCTGAAGCTTTCTTT. This codes for CASSDIDRGKSEAFF. Filled out from reference TRBV25-1 and TRBJ1-1, the complete variable domain reads EADIYQTPRYLVIGTGKKITLECSQTMGHDKMYWYQQDPGMELHLIHYSYGVNSTEKGDLSSESTVSRIRTEHFPLTLESARPSHTSQYLCASSDIDRGKSEAFFGQGTRLTVV.

V and J are TRBV6-1 and TRBJ2-7; 9 positions agree with TRBD1. With 7 bases clipped from V and 1 base from J, the junction kept 2 bases outside the gene matches. This CDR3 has 13 amino acids. Germline CDR1 reads MNHNS; CDR2 reads SASEGT. The CDR3 loop is CASKGTGSYEQYF. DNA for the CDR3: TGTGCCAGCAAGGGGACAGGGTCCTACGAGCAGTACTTC.